Presented here are 21 T cell receptor beta chains from one specimen sequenced in a study of blood T cell repertoires in COVID-19. Assay: immunoSEQ multiplex PCR; the TCRdb copy retains only in-frame clones and omits some. Here the sample spans 150,000 to 160,000 clones, about 85% being singletons. Sequencing was done on a sample of peripheral blood. The receptors originated from a man in his 60s with COVID-19, enrolled during active disease.

The chain employs TRBV7-9 and TRBJ2-7; D is unclear. The CDR3 contains 11 residues. Germline CDR1 and CDR2: SEHNR and FQNEAQ (reference sequence). V was cut by 5 bases and J by 4 bases, with 6 bases left in between. DNA for the CDR3: TGTGCCAGCAGCCTGGAGTACGAGCAGTACTTC. Amino acids: CASSLEYEQYF. The full variable domain, completed using reference TRBV7-9 and TRBJ2-7, is DTGVSQNPRHKITKRGQNVTFRCDPISEHNRLYWYRQTLGQGPEFLTYFQNEAQLEKSRLLSDRFSAERPKGSFSTLEIQRTEQGDSAMYLCASSLEYEQYFGPGTRLTVT.

About this clone: One end of the junction fails to match germline, which may point to a read error. V is TRBV6-2 or TRBV6-3 and J is TRBJ2-7; 10 bases are shared with TRBD2. Germline CDR1 is MNHEY and CDR2 is SVGEGT. The CDR3 is 14 residues long. The CDR3 region has the DNA TGTGCCAGCAGTTTTGCCCTCGAGGAGCGGGGGGGGAGCTTC. This sequence encodes CASSFALEERGGSF.

The chain recombines TRBV18 with TRBJ2-7; D may be TRBD2 (6 bases). The CDR3 sequence is 15 residues long. Trimming took 3 bases from V and 4 from J, leaving 16 bases between them. Per the germline V gene, CDR1 is KGHSH and CDR2 is LQKENI. The CDR3 sequence is CASSPGGASIYEQYF. DNA of the CDR3: TGTGCCAGCTCACCTGGCGGGGCCTCGATTTACGAGCAGTACTTC.

The chain uses TRBV2 and TRBJ2-5; tentatively, D is TRBD1 (6 bases). The CDR3 covers 13 residues. Germline-derived CDR1 and CDR2 are SNHLY and FYNNEI. Deletions cut 5 bases from V and 5 bases from J, with 12 bases between. CDR3 DNA: TGTGCCAGCAGTCTCCCAGGGGAGGAGACCCAGTACTTC. This translates into CASSLPGEETQYF.

The J gene is TRBJ1-5, the V gene TRBV2; no reliable D call. Germline assignment: CDR1 SNHLY and CDR2 FYNNEI. The CDR3 covers 14 residues. Between the trimmed V and J ends, which lost 7 bases and 0 bases, there was a span of 10 bases. CDR3 nucleotide sequence: TGTGCCAGCAAACCCGGGGTTAGCAATCAGCCCCAGCATTTT. This translates into CASKPGVSNQPQHF.

The V call is TRBV5-5, the J call TRBJ1-1; D is undetermined. The CDR3 length is 14 residues. V was trimmed by 2 bases and J by 0 bases, leaving 8 bases between them. Germline V lookup: CDR1 SGHKS, CDR2 YYEKEE (reference sequence). The CDR3 region is CASSLQRVNTEAFF. The CDR3 nucleotides are TGTGCCAGCAGCTTACAACGGGTGAACACTGAAGCTTTCTTT.

The chain joins TRBV18 to TRBJ1-2, with 10 positions matching TRBD1. J gave up 12 bases and V 2 bases, and 9 bases lay outside the gene matches. CDR1 and CDR2 (germline): KGHSH, LQKENI. The length of the CDR3 is 14 residues. The CDR3 DNA reads as TGTGCCAGCTCACCAGAGACAGGGGGCCGTTTGGACACCTTC. Its protein is CASSPETGGRLDTF. Complete variable domain (other parts from reference TRBV18 and TRBJ1-2): NAGVMQNPRHLVRRRGQEARLRCSPMKGHSHVYWYRQLPEEGLKFMVYLQKENIIDESGMPKERFSAEFPKEGPSILRIQQVVRGDSAAYFCASSPETGGRLDTFGSGTRLTVV.

This chain joins TRBV10-3 and TRBJ1-1, with 7 bases aligning to TRBD1. Losses at the gene ends were 6 bases for V and 6 bases for J; bases not matched to a gene: 1. The CDR3 spans 11 residues. Germline CDR1 and CDR2: ENHRY and SYGVKD. DNA for the CDR3: TGTGCCATCAGGGGGACAGCTGAAGCTTTCTTT. This gives the protein CAIRGTAEAFF.

The chain combines TRBV27 with TRBJ2-5, with 9 positions matching TRBD2. Germline assignment: CDR1 MNHEY and CDR2 SMNVEV (reference sequence). Trimming removed 3 bases from V and 0 bases from J; junction bases left unmatched: 2. The CDR3 spans 15 residues. The CDR3: CASSFLAGNQETQYF. The DNA for the CDR3 is TGTGCCAGCAGTTTTCTAGCGGGGAACCAAGAGACCCAGTACTTC.

The chain carries TRBV5-1 and TRBJ2-3; D gene ambiguous. The CDR3 extends over 12 amino acids. Trimming shortened V by 3 bases and J by 0 bases, and 2 bases separated the two germline ends. Looked up from germline, CDR1 is SGHRS and CDR2 is YFSETQ. CDR3 residues: CASSSSTDTQYF. CDR3 sequence (DNA): TGCGCCAGCAGCTCTAGCACAGATACGCAGTATTTT.

This chain uses TRBV18 with TRBJ1-3; D gene ambiguous. The V gene's germline CDR1 is KGHSH and CDR2 LQKENI. The length of the CDR3 is 17 residues. Trimming shortened V by 3 bases and J by 0 bases, and 15 bases separated the two germline ends. CDR3 residues: CASSPASRGYSGNTIYF. The CDR3 DNA is TGTGCCAGCTCACCGGCTTCCCGGGGATACTCTGGAAACACCATATATTTT.

This rearrangement joins TRBV6-2 or TRBV6-3 to TRBJ1-2; 9 nucleotides line up with TRBD1. The CDR3 totals 15 residues. Germline CDR1 MNHEY, CDR2 SVGEGT. The V gene end was trimmed by 4 bases and the J gene end by 5 bases; junction bases not matched to a gene: 8. The DNA of the CDR3 is TGTGCCAGCAGTTCCCGGACAGGGGTGTCGTATGGCTACACCTTC. Protein sequence: CASSSRTGVSYGYTF.

The chain joins TRBV11-2 to TRBJ1-2; D unresolved. The V end lost 3 bases, the J end lost 4 bases, and 9 bases lay between the germline ends. The CDR3 spans 13 residues. Looked up from germline, CDR1 is SGHAT and CDR2 is FQNNGV. CDR3 loop: CASSFSHFYGYTF. CDR3 bases: TGTGCCAGCAGCTTTAGTCACTTCTATGGCTACACCTTC.

This sequence joins TRBV27 and TRBJ2-3; 7 bases are a match to TRBD2. With 2 bases clipped from V and 4 bases from J, the junction kept 3 bases outside the gene matches. Germline V lookup: CDR1 MNHEY, CDR2 SMNVEV (reference sequence). The CDR3 is 14 amino acids. CDR3 amino acids: CASSLQGRADTQYF. The CDR3 DNA is TGTGCCAGCAGTTTACAAGGGAGGGCAGATACGCAGTATTTT.

V gene TRBV11-2 combines with J gene TRBJ2-5; 10 nucleotides agree with TRBD2. This CDR3 is built from 16 residues. In germline, CDR1 is SGHAT, CDR2 FQNNGV. V trimming: 1 base; J trimming: 2 bases; junction bases outside the gene matches: 4. The CDR3 DNA reads as TGTGCCAGCAGCTTAGCGTTAGCGGGGGGTCAAGAGACCCAGTACTTC. It codes for CASSLALAGGQETQYF.

This chain connects TRBV5-1 to TRBJ1-1; tentative D call: TRBD1 (5 bases). The ends were cut back, 1 base at V and 1 base at J, with 8 bases in the middle. This CDR3 is built from 14 residues. Germline values: CDR1 SGHRS, CDR2 YFSETQ. Here the CDR3 reads CASSLRGENTEAFF. CDR3 nucleotides: TGCGCCAGCAGCTTGAGGGGCGAGAACACTGAAGCTTTCTTT.

This sequence joins TRBV5-4 and TRBJ1-2; possible D gene TRBD1, 5 bases. With 1 base removed from V and 3 bases from J, the gap between germline ends came to 10 bases. The germline V gene has CDR1 SGHNT and CDR2 YYREEE (reference sequence). The CDR3 is made up of 14 amino acids. For the CDR3, the DNA is TGTGCCAGCAGCTTGTCAGGGCTGGACTATGGCTACACCTTC. Translating it yields CASSLSGLDYGYTF.

V usage is TRBV9 and J usage is TRBJ1-2; D uncertain. Trimming shortened V by 2 bases and J by 5 bases, and 7 bases separated the two germline ends. This CDR3 contains 12 residues. Germline CDR1 SGDLS, CDR2 YYNGEE. The CDR3: CASSVGRYGYTF. The CDR3 region has the DNA TGTGCCAGCAGCGTCGGGAGGTATGGCTACACCTTC. The full variable domain, its missing parts supplied by reference TRBV9 and TRBJ1-2, is DSGVTQTPKHLITATGQRVTLRCSPRSGDLSVYWYQQSLDQGLQFLIQYYNGEERAKGNILERFSAQQFPDLHSELNLSSLELGDSALYFCASSVGRYGYTFGSGTRLTVV.

The rearrangement links TRBV12-3 or TRBV12-4 to TRBJ2-7, with D unresolved. Trimming pared 5 bases from V and 5 bases from J, leaving 13 bases between. This CDR3 has 13 amino acids. The CDR3 region is CASSLRMGHEQYF. In DNA, the CDR3 is TGTGCCAGCAGTCTTAGAATGGGCCACGAGCAGTACTTC.

V and J are TRBV18 and TRBJ1-2, with 7 nucleotides matching TRBD1. This CDR3 spans 14 amino acids. With 2 bases clipped from V and 8 bases from J, the junction kept 8 bases outside the gene matches. Germline V gene lookup returns CDR1 KGHSH and CDR2 LQKENI. The CDR3 DNA sequence: TGTGCCAGCTCACCAACGACAGGGTTTGACGGCTACACCTTC. This translates into CASSPTTGFDGYTF.

The rearrangement joins TRBV18 to TRBJ1-2; 7 nucleotides line up with TRBD1. Germline loops: CDR1 KGHSH, CDR2 LQKENI. The ends lost 3 bases at V and 12 bases at J; junction bases unmatched: 7. The CDR3 sequence is 12 residues long. The DNA of the CDR3 is TGTGCCAGCTCACCTCAGGACAGGACCCACACCTTC. Translation gives CASSPQDRTHTF.